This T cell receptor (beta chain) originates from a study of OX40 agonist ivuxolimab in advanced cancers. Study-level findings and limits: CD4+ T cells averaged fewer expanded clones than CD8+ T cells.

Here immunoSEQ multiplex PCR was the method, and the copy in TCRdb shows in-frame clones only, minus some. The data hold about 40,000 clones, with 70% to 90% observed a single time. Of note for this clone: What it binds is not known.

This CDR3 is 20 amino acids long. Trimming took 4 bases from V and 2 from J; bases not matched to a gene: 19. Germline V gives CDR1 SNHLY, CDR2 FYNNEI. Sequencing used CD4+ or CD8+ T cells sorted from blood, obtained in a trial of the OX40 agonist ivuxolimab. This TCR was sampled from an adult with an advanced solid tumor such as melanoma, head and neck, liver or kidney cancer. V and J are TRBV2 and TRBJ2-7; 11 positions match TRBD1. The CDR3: CASSVLGDRGIRTATYEQYF. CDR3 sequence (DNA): TGTGCCAGCAGTGTATTGGGGGACAGGGGGATTCGGACTGCGACCTACGAGCAGTACTTC.